This entry is about one TCR beta chain. What antigen it recognizes has not been identified. No quality values exist for individual bases; no much larger clone is one base distant. The library was generated by the immunoSEQ multiplex PCR assay. The multiplex PCR relied on a mix of 60 forward primers for TCR Vbeta segments and 13 reverse primers for TCR Jbeta segments. Amplification of the CDR3 region of rearranged TCR beta genes was performed with a multiplex PCR assay on genomic DNA. Amplified TCR beta libraries were sequenced as 87-base-pair reads on the Illumina HiSeq System. The paper's data handling went like this. A later analysis counted tens of millions of unique TCR beta chains across the 500 to 850 repertoires, and around 9.9 million of these chains were shared by at least two donors. To remove PCR and sequencing errors, raw reads were error-corrected and collapsed into unique sequences using a nearest-neighbor algorithm that merged closely related sequences. Alignment of CDR3 sequences to IMGT reference sequences was used to assign V, D and J gene segments. For a sequence to be retained, at least a six-nucleotide match to both a V gene segment and a J gene segment was required. Rearrangements were classified as productive when the CDR3 lacked stop codons and remained in frame with V and J, and all other rearrangements were classified as non-productive. CDR3 was defined according to IMGT convention as the region running from the second conserved V-encoded cysteine to the conserved J-encoded phenylalanine. Sequences without an unambiguous match to a single V gene segment were excluded from the earlier analysis of several hundred of the donors. An earlier analysis of 500 to 700 of the donors classified V segments as functional when productive rearrangements were above 56.7% and as segregating when the standard deviation between donors was above 5%. A statistical classification framework was built to diagnose cytomegalovirus status from the catalog of TCR beta chain sequences. In a later analysis, TCR nucleotide sequences were compared against IMGT/GENE-DB human TR gene sequences so that V and J genes could be assigned. The TCRdist pipeline was used in a later analysis to assign CDR3 sequences and most-parsimonious VDJ recombination scenarios. In a later analysis, each TCR beta chain was defined by its CDR3 amino acid sequence together with its V-gene family, and reads lacking a unique V-gene family were excluded. To address suspected cross-contamination and a sequencing artifact, a later analysis removed 450 to 700 highly shared, low-generation-probability nucleotide sequences. In a later analysis, a clonal expansion index was calculated for each public chain from normalized within-repertoire ranks of inferred template counts. In a later analysis, generation probabilities were computed with a VDJ recombination model fitted to out-of-frame rearrangements, and the resulting probabilities were checked against IGoR. Hypergeometric tests were used in a later analysis to score TCR-TCR, TCR-HLA and TCR-CMV co-occurrence, with a repertoire-size bias correction applied to the TCR pairs. To estimate false discovery rates, a later analysis permuted the HLA or CMV assignments 20 times. In a later analysis, co-occurring TCRs were grouped with DBSCAN, and TCRdist sequence similarity was added when clustering was performed within HLA-allele-positive subsets. Co-occurrence clustering excluded repertoires with fewer than 30,000 or more than 120,000 public chains, plus five with anomalous nucleotide sharing. This immuneACCESS table, as held by TCRdb, lists in-frame sequences with V and J called but not all clones. Of the missing ones, under half trace to an unresolved V gene in checked studies; the others have no known cause. That table gives V, J and clone size, and the DNA gave D and trimming. For this sample the table gives more than 150,000 clones, of which roughly 84% were detected only once. About 0.26% of the sample goes to the ten largest clones.

The sample belongs to a study of cytomegalovirus exposure and HLA in healthy donors (dated by TCRdb to the late 2010s). A note on the overall study: An earlier analysis of approximately 600 of the donors reported 250 to 300 Gb of sequence data and some 120 million unique TCR beta sequences from roughly 200 million T cells. An early release that covered around 590 HLA-typed donors contained 300 to 350 gigabases of sequencing data and tens of millions of unique TCR sequences. Among roughly 400 genotyped donors of the cohort, an average of approximately 240,000 unique TCR beta nucleotide sequences was sequenced per donor, of which 15% to 20% were non-productive. Genome-wide SNP genotypes for about 60% of the 666 donors were used in a later genetic analysis, which treated that subset as a discovery cohort. The later analysis used no new phenotypic data to find candidate immune exposures, relying instead on TCR beta sequences and their occurrence across donors. Among the roughly 400 genotyped donors, 81% belonged to the genetic ancestry cluster associated with self-reported Caucasian donors. Class I and class II HLA loci were covered by the typing at four-digit resolution. The study profiled the T cell repertoires of some 610 subjects by immunosequencing and related them to cytomegalovirus serostatus. Along with the roughly 670-subject first cohort, a separate validation cohort of around 120 different subjects was used. In an earlier analysis of 587 of the donors, high-throughput TCR beta sequencing was used to judge whether each TCR beta V gene segment behaved as functional or pseudogenic. To predict cytomegalovirus infection status, the study combined high-throughput TCR immunosequencing, statistical association of individual TCRs with disease status, and machine learning. The aim of the study was to test whether cataloging public T cell receptors could identify signatures of past pathogen exposure. In a later analysis, previously published TCR beta repertoires from roughly 710 donors were re-analyzed and high-resolution HLA genotyping was added so that TCR occurrence patterns could be studied. Every discovery cohort repertoire had been produced on one sequencing platform. Roughly 5 DR-DQ haplotypes were treated as single units for association and clustering because of strong linkage in the cohort. The number of donors typed differed by locus, with roughly 629-640 for A, B, C, DRB1 and DQB1, over 500 for DQA1, about 610 for DPA1, and approximately 470 for DPB1. Donor age, sex, ethnicity and CMV serostatus were collected together with the repertoire data. Results and caveats for the whole study, not just this receptor: Across donors, most TCR sequences were observed very rarely, whereas some public TCRs were present in many individuals. The study listed 164 TCR beta chains as associated with cytomegalovirus. The earlier analysis of 450 to 700 of the donors excluded some 15 rarely observed V segments, including chromosome 9 orphons, because counts were too low. Strong co-occurrence of HLA alleles, especially DR and DQ, made assigning TCR associations to individual alleles difficult. A group of highly shared sequence variants was considered likely to be a technical artifact of the sequencing pipeline. The classifier was reported to diagnose cytomegalovirus status with high specificity and sensitivity in both the original cohort and the validation cohort. A further reported finding was that TCR beta sequences accurately predicted the HLA-A and HLA-B alleles for most subjects in the first cohort. According to a later analysis, parvovirus B19, influenza, CMV and Epstein-Barr virus appeared linked to several top co-occurrence clusters. A later genetic analysis reported fewer N-insertions in productive TCRs among donors in an Asian-associated ancestry cluster than the 666-donor mean. In a later analysis, most CMV-associated TCR beta chains were found to appear HLA-restricted, with HLA associations seemingly driven largely by CMV exposure. For the cohort, immune exposure information was limited to CMV serostatus. Because some donors lacked HLA typing at each locus, the association tests relied only on the typed subset. According to a later analysis, TCR association rates differed among HLA loci, with DRB1 alleles showing the most associated TCRs and HLA-C alleles showing the fewest. The authors suggested that the approach could potentially be extended to other disease states and immunological phenotypes. In a later analysis, some 18,000 TCR beta sequences were associated with specific HLA alleles at a false discovery rate of 0.05. Because the 87-base-pair reads could not distinguish some IMGT-functional V segments, including TRBV6-2 and TRBV6-3, those segments were excluded. In a later analysis, HLA-associated TCR beta chains were found to be more clonally expanded and to have lower generation probabilities than equally common non-associated chains. In vitro tests confirmed that a few of the cytomegalovirus-associated TCR beta chains recognize cytomegalovirus antigens. In an earlier analysis of approximately 590 of the donors, most TCR beta V segments appeared in productive rearrangements about 87% or about 30% of the time, broadly matching IMGT annotations. This cohort had only TCR beta chains sequenced, and the lack of alpha or paired-chain data limited which features could be detected. In a later genetic analysis, a missense DCLRE1C variant was associated with V-gene and J-gene trimming of TCR beta chains, and the association was replicated in an independent cohort. Linkage disequilibrium might explain the correlated functional status among segregating V segments, but an unknown experimental factor could not be ruled out. Roughly uniform sequencing depth across donors was assumed in presence/absence analyses, although this assumption may not hold.

Via the germline V gene (reference sequence), CDR1 is LNHDA and CDR2 SQIVND. V is shortened by 3 bases, J by 0 bases, and the region joining them spans 5 bases. The CDR3 goes from the cysteine to the phenylalanine over 13 residues. Just the 39-base CDR3 DNA is kept, in frame starting at base 1. The cohort comprised some 680 healthy bone marrow donors. At the time of sampling, all cohort members were nominally healthy, though unrecorded immune exposures were likely present. The donor was CMV seronegative and belonged to the group of 352 seronegative cohort members. A peripheral blood sample was collected from each donor, and TCR beta sequencing was performed on peripheral blood mononuclear cells. Genomic DNA extraction from the blood cell samples was performed with the Qiagen DNeasy Blood Extraction Kit.

This chain is built from TRBV19 and TRBJ1-1; the D gene identity is not certain. Sequences were obtained from PBMCs. The clonotype originates from a boy between 10 and 17 years old in good health and CMV-seronegative. The DNA is as follows: TGTGCCAGTAGTATTTCTATGAACACTGAAGCTTTCTTT. It translates to CASSISMNTEAFF.